This section outlines one T cell receptor (beta chain) sequence together with its context. Individual cDNA molecules received unique molecular identifiers. TCRdb passed the 5' RACE reads through MiXCR, listing each CDR3 protein once. The sample lists some 76,000 distinct CDR3 sequences, around 13% occurring once. This record comes from a study of early T cells in non-severe SARS-CoV-2 infection. Background on the study: Sequenced bulk RNA came from whole blood that was unsorted, and chains were unpaired.

The CDR3 is 14 amino acids. The V gene's germline CDR1 is SQVTM and CDR2 ANQGSEA. The V end was cut by 6 bases, the J end by 1 base, with 16 bases between. Source material: whole blood. The source is an adult who was a healthcare worker with PCR-confirmed SARS-CoV-2 infection or an uninfected control (not recorded which). The chain has TRBV29-1 and TRBJ2-7, with D possibly called TRBD1 or TRBD2 (6 bases each). CDR3 in amino acids: CSVKRGAPSYEQYF. CDR3 DNA: TGCAGCGTCAAGAGGGGGGCCCCTTCCTACGAGCAGTACTTC.